This TCR beta chain originates from a study of CD8 T cells in Susac syndrome. cDNA came from about 0.5 to 1 ug RNA primed by random hexamers. TCRdb re-called the immunoSEQ multiplex PCR reads through MiXCR, storing one row per CDR3 protein. Here the sample spans some 110,000 distinct CDR3 sequences, roughly 94% being singletons. The sample holds one count of this clonotype. This CDR3 is built from 13 residues. Trimming took off 2 bases at V and 5 bases at J, with 9 bases between the two ends. CDR1 and CDR2 from the germline V gene are LNHDA and SQIVND (reference sequence). The J gene is TRBJ2-5, the V gene TRBV19, with D uncertain. This receptor was obtained from a human donor with Susac syndrome. Sequencing input: CD8+ T cells from PBMCs. CDR3 loop: CASSIRLWETQYF. CDR3 DNA sequence: TGTGCCAGTAGTATAAGACTGTGGGAGACCCAGTACTTC. The variable domain in full, completed from reference TRBV19 and TRBJ2-5, reads DGGITQSPKYLFRKEGQNVTLSCEQNLNHDAMYWYRQDPGQGLRLIYYSQIVNDFQKGDIAEGYSVSREKKESFPLTVTSAQKNPTAFYLCASSIRLWETQYFGPGTRLLVL.